The TCR beta chain described here comes from a study of human T cells and chemical hapten exposure. The time point: healthy volunteer bleed at 6 weeks. It was from unfractionated whole blood that total RNA was extracted. Study findings and constraints: TCRs above 1 in 1000 frequency did not change with DPC sensitization.

Ten or more counts support this clonotype. Antigen specificity is unknown. Individual cDNA molecules in this library carried unique molecular identifiers. Under the authors' procedure: The number of TCRs in each sample had a median of around 96,000 and spanned roughly 23,224 to 750,000. TCRdb re-analysed the RACE reads in MiXCR, keeping a single row per CDR3 protein. TCRdb, not the original authors, processed these V and J calls. The table records under 45,000 distinct CDR3 sequences, about 5.5% of them present only once. The CDR3 is 14 amino acids. Trimming at V came to 4 bases and at J to 4 bases, leaving 5 bases not matched to a gene. Germline values: CDR1 SGHRS, CDR2 YFSETQ.

The origin of this receptor is a human donor in good health. Some clones in this sample may be carry-over from other donors' samples. The chain uses TRBV5-1 and TRBJ2-3; TRBD1 aligns across 8 bases. The sample was whole blood. The CDR3 spells CASSIGQGPDTQYF. CDR3 nucleotides: TGCGCCAGCAGCATCGGACAGGGTCCAGATACGCAGTATTTT.